The 4 T cell receptor beta chains in this list originate from one sample, sequenced in a study of cytomegalovirus exposure and HLA in healthy donors. Profiling relied on immunoSEQ multiplex PCR, and the TCRdb table lists in-frame clones only, not all of them. Here the sample spans some 72,000 clones, roughly 95% being singletons. Sequenced input: PBMCs. These receptors originate from a man younger than 35 in good health and CMV-seropositive.

The CDR3 region is CASSIRPGTPETQYF. The CDR3 coding sequence is TGTGCCAGCAGCATAAGACCGGGAACACCGGAGACCCAGTACTTC. This chain connects TRBV5-5 to TRBJ2-5; a possible D gene is TRBD2 (5 bases). CDR1 is SGHKS, CDR2 YYEKEE, per germline (reference sequence). CDR3 length: 15 amino acids. V lost 4 bases to trimming and J lost 5 bases, with 18 bases between them.

The rearrangement links TRBV6-5 to TRBJ2-5, with no clear D. The CDR3 runs to 12 residues. Trimming pared 6 bases from V and 4 bases from J, leaving 9 bases between. CDR1 is MNHEY and CDR2 is SVGAGI in the germline V gene. CDR3 nucleotide sequence: TGTGCCAGCAGCGATCTCAGAGAGACCCAGTACTTC. As protein: CASSDLRETQYF.

The chain employs TRBV4-1 and TRBJ2-3; 12 nucleotides align to TRBD2. J was trimmed by 8 bases and V by 1 base; bases with no gene match: 7. From germline, CDR1 is MGHRA and CDR2 YSYEKL. The CDR3 sequence is 16 residues long. CDR3 sequence reads: CASSQGLLAGGSTQYF. For the CDR3, the DNA is TGCGCCAGCAGCCAAGGTTTACTAGCGGGAGGAAGTACGCAGTATTTT.

The chain carries TRBV5-1 and TRBJ2-7; 9 bases are shared with TRBD1. The CDR3 runs to 14 residues. V dropped 1 base and J dropped 5; count of bases not matched to a gene: 4. In germline, CDR1 is SGHRS, CDR2 YFSETQ. CDR3 residues: CASSLRGQGNEQYF. DNA of the CDR3: TGCGCCAGCAGCTTGCGGGGACAGGGAAACGAGCAGTACTTC.